The text below deals with one T cell receptor (beta chain). The sample is drawn from a study of blood T cell repertoires in COVID-19. As for the study in general: Spain, Italy and the United States supplied samples that represented acute and convalescent COVID-19.

V was trimmed by 4 bases and J by 8 bases, leaving 14 bases between them. The CDR3 covers 13 residues. Germline CDR1 and CDR2: SGHTA and FQGNSA. Study processing details: Amplified reference gene primers provided the basis for estimating nucleated cell counts. Sequenced by immunoSEQ multiplex PCR; TCRdb stores in-frame clones only, minus some. From that table come the V and J calls and clone size; the DNA was used to work out D and trimming. The table has 230,000 or so clones, approximately 84% seen once. V usage is TRBV7-2 and J usage is TRBJ1-2; possibly TRBD1 for D (5 bases). The clonotype comes from a man aged 35 to 55 with active or convalescent COVID-19. Sequencing input: peripheral blood. CDR3 protein: CASSSQGSRGYTF. The CDR3 nucleotides are TGTGCCAGCAGCTCGCAGGGTTCACGCGGCTACACCTTC. Complete variable domain (other parts from reference TRBV7-2 and TRBJ1-2): GAGVSQSPSNKVTEKGKDVELRCDPISGHTALYWYRQSLGQGLEFLIYFQGNSAPDKSGLPSDRFSAERTGGSVSTLTIQRTQQEDSAVYLCASSSQGSRGYTFGSGTRLTVV.